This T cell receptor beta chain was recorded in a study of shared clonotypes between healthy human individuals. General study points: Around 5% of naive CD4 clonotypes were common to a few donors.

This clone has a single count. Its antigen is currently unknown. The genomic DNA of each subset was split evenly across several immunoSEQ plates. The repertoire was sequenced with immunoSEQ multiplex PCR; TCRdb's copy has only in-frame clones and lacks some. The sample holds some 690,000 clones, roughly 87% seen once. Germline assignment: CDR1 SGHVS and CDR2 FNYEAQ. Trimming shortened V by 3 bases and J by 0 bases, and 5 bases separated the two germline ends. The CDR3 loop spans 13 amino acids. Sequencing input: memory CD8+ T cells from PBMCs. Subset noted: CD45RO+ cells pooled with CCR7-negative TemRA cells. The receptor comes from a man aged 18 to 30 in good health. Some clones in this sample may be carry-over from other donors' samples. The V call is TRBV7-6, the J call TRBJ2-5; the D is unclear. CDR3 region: CASSFLYQETQYF. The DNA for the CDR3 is TGTGCCAGCAGCTTCCTTTACCAAGAGACCCAGTACTTC.